These 9 T cell receptor beta chains came from one sample sequenced in a study of blood T cell repertoires in COVID-19. Produced via immunoSEQ multiplex PCR; TCRdb's table is partial and in-frame only. The table records around 200,000 clones, just under 90% of them present only once. Sequenced: PBMCs or T cells enriched from blood (not recorded which). The receptors originated from a man younger than 45 who had recovered from COVID-19.

The chain carries TRBV19 and TRBJ2-1; TRBD2 agrees at 9 bases. The CDR3 runs 17 residues. Germline values: CDR1 LNHDA, CDR2 SQIVND (reference sequence). V lost 3 bases, J lost 3 bases, and 9 bases stayed unmatched. The CDR3 DNA is TGTGCCAGTAGTATTGGGCGGCTAGCGGGGTACTACAATGAGCAGTTCTTC. Translation gives CASSIGRLAGYYNEQFF.

V gene TRBV6-5 combines with J gene TRBJ2-2; D remains unclear. Looked up from germline, CDR1 is MNHEY and CDR2 is SVGAGI. The CDR3 totals 13 residues. The V gene lost 0 bases and the J gene lost 7 bases, with 6 bases spanning the gap. For the CDR3, the DNA is TGTGCCAGCAGTTACTCGAGTGGCGGGGAGCTGTTTTTT. Residues: CASSYSSGGELFF.

J is TRBJ2-5 and V is TRBV28, with TRBD2 matching over 10 bases. The V and J ends lost 6 bases and 4 bases, in that order; junction bases with no gene match: 8. The CDR3 contains 15 residues. Germline lookup yields CDR1 MDHEN and CDR2 SYDVKM. Here the CDR3 reads CASRTPAGGLETQYF. The CDR3 coding sequence is TGTGCCAGCAGGACCCCAGCGGGGGGGTTAGAGACCCAGTACTTC.

The rearrangement links TRBV4-3 to TRBJ2-1; 9 nucleotides match TRBD2. With 3 bases clipped from V and 7 bases from J, the junction kept 1 base outside the gene matches. Germline values: CDR1 LGHNA, CDR2 YSLEER. The CDR3 has 13 amino acids. The CDR3 nucleotides are TGCGCCAGCAGCCAGGGACTAGCAAATGAGCAGTTCTTC. It encodes CASSQGLANEQFF.

This chain connects TRBV2 to TRBJ2-3; TRBD2 agrees at 11 bases. The J segment lost 3 bases and the V segment lost 6 bases, leaving 11 bases of the junction unmatched. The CDR3 spans 17 residues. Germline V CDR1 and CDR2: SNHLY, FYNNEI. CDR3 protein: CASSSPPSGRLTDTQYF. The CDR3 bases are TGTGCCAGCAGCTCCCCTCCTAGCGGGAGGTTAACAGATACGCAGTATTTT.

The chain links TRBV9 to TRBJ2-3; D is unclear. This CDR3 region has 16 residues. V dropped 3 bases and J dropped 0 bases, with 14 bases sitting between them. The germline CDR1 and CDR2 sequences are SGDLS and YYNGEE. The CDR3 region has the DNA TGTGCCAGCAGCGACTCTTTTGGGCCCAGCACAGATACGCAGTATTTT. Protein sequence: CASSDSFGPSTDTQYF. Looking up the rest from reference TRBV9 and TRBJ2-3 gives the full variable domain: DSGVTQTPKHLITATGQRVTLRCSPRSGDLSVYWYQQSLDQGLQFLIQYYNGEERAKGNILERFSAQQFPDLHSELNLSSLELGDSALYFCASSDSFGPSTDTQYFGPGTRLTVL.

The V call is TRBV4-3, the J call TRBJ2-1; tentative D call: TRBD2 (5 bases). In germline, CDR1 is LGHNA, CDR2 YSLEER. The CDR3 extends over 17 amino acids. V lost 0 bases and J 0 bases, leaving 12 bases between the germline ends. CDR3 residues: CASSQDPRGSSYNEQFF. DNA for the CDR3: TGCGCCAGCAGCCAAGACCCTCGGGGAAGCTCCTACAATGAGCAGTTCTTC.

The rearrangement uses TRBV7-9 and TRBJ2-2; possible D gene TRBD1, 5 bases. Germline CDR1 reads SEHNR; CDR2 reads FQNEAQ (reference sequence). V was shortened by 11 bases and J by 1 base, with 11 bases between the two germline ends. CDR3 length equals 13 residues. The CDR3 nucleotides are TGTGCCGTAAGCAGGGTGAACACCGGGGAGCTGTTTTTT. Translation: CAVSRVNTGELFF.

J is TRBJ1-6 and V is TRBV11-2; the D gene is possibly TRBD1 (5 bases). The CDR3 runs to 15 residues. The V end was cut by 6 bases, the J end by 7 bases, with 16 bases between. From germline, CDR1 is SGHAT and CDR2 FQNNGV. CDR3 sequence (DNA): TGTGCCAGCAGGACCCCGGAGGGGAGGAATTCACCCCTCCACTTT. Its translation is CASRTPEGRNSPLHF.